This entry concerns a single T cell receptor (beta chain). The CDR3 has 14 residues. The V end was cut by 0 bases, the J end by 7 bases, with 12 bases between. The record originates from a study of T cell changes during pregnancy in multiple sclerosis. TCRdb's copy holds only in-frame clones and misses some; the assay was immunoSEQ multiplex PCR. The sample consists of about 130,000 clones, around 97% of them appearing once. This receptor was obtained from a female donor with multiple sclerosis, enrolled in a pregnancy study. The V and J genes are TRBV23-1 and TRBJ1-2, with D maybe TRBD1 (5 bases). TRBV23-1 is noted as an ORF with a role that remains uncertain. The sample consisted of peripheral blood, taken after pregnancy. The CDR3 DNA reads as TGCGCCAGCAGTCAATCCAACCAGGGTCGTGGCTACACCTTC. Its translation: CASSQSNQGRGYTF.